This is a list of T cell receptor beta chains from one sample in a study of OX40 agonist ivuxolimab in advanced cancers. Sequenced by immunoSEQ multiplex PCR; TCRdb stores in-frame clones only, minus some. The table shows nearly 35,000 clones, with approximately 92% occurring only once. Sequencing was performed on CD4+ or CD8+ T cells sorted from blood, taken in a trial of the OX40 agonist ivuxolimab. All receptors come from an adult with an advanced solid tumor such as melanoma, head and neck, liver or kidney cancer. Both conserved end residues are part of each CDR3. Each record gives: V gene, J gene, CDR3 length, D gene, clone size, CDR3 DNA, CDR3 protein. The D gene is left open where the match is weak. Not every row has a clone size; where given, it reads once, few, many or a size class.

TRBV5-8	TRBJ2-7	17	TRBD1	NA	TGTGCCAGCAGCTTGGATTCATCCAACAGGGGAATCTACGAGCAGTACTTC	CASSLDSSNRGIYEQYF
TRBV7-9	TRBJ2-7	13	TRBD2	NA	TGTGCCAGCAGCTTCAGCGGGAGAAGGGAGCAGTACTTC	CASSFSGRREQYF
TRBV5-1	TRBJ2-1	15	NA	few	TGCGCCAGCAGTGGTATTTGGCAGGCCTATAATGAGCAGTTCTTC	CASSGIWQAYNEQFF
TRBV7-2	TRBJ2-1	13	TRBD2	NA	TGTGCCAGCAGCCTTTTTCTAGCGGATGAGCAGTTCTTC	CASSLFLADEQFF
TRBV6-4	TRBJ2-1	13	NA	NA	TGTGCCAGCAGTCCCAGCTCCTACAATGAGCAGTTCTTC	CASSPSSYNEQFF
TRBV7-3	TRBJ2-1	13	NA	NA	TGTGCCAGCAAAGGCAGCTCCTACAATGAGCAGTTCTTC	CASKGSSYNEQFF
TRBV27	TRBJ1-5	14	NA	NA	TGTGCCAGCAGGGAAATGACTAGCAATCAGCCCCAGCATTTT	CASREMTSNQPQHF
TRBV5-6	TRBJ2-7	12	NA	NA	TGTGCCAGCAGCTTTTCTCCCTACGAGCAGTACTTC	CASSFSPYEQYF
TRBV7-2	TRBJ1-1	13	NA	NA	TGTGCCAGCAGCTACCTCCTTATCACTGAAGCTTTCTTT	CASSYLLITEAFF
TRBV5-6	TRBJ2-2	19	TRBD2	once	TGTGCCAGCAGCGGACCGGGACTAGCGGGAGATTTGAACACCGGGGAGCTGTTTTTT	CASSGPGLAGDLNTGELFF
TRBV7-8	TRBJ2-5	17	TRBD2	NA	TGTGCCAGCAGCTTAGGACTAGCGGGGATGGGCCAAGAGACCCAGTACTTC	CASSLGLAGMGQETQYF
TRBV15	TRBJ1-5	15	NA	NA	TGTGCCACCAGCAGAGATAGAGCATGGAATCAGCCCCAGCATTTT	CATSRDRAWNQPQHF
TRBV14	TRBJ2-3	13	NA	NA	TGTGCCAGCGGACGGGTGGCCACAGATACGCAGTATTTT	CASGRVATDTQYF
TRBV5-5	TRBJ2-7	14	TRBD1	NA	TGTGCCAGCAGCTTGGAGGGACAGGGCTACGAGCAGTACTTC	CASSLEGQGYEQYF
TRBV27	TRBJ2-3	16	NA	NA	TGTGCCAGCAGTTTAAGTTGGGGGGAAAGCACAGATACGCAGTATTTT	CASSLSWGESTDTQYF
TRBV9	TRBJ2-3	12	NA	NA	TGTGCCAGCAGCCAGTACACAGATACGCAGTATTTT	CASSQYTDTQYF
TRBV27	TRBJ2-7	16	TRBD2	NA	TGTGCCAGCAGTCCCACGGGACTAGCGGGAGCCTACGAGCAGTACTTC	CASSPTGLAGAYEQYF
TRBV2	TRBJ1-1	12	NA	NA	TGTGCCAGCAGGACGGTGAACACTGAAGCTTTCTTT	CASRTVNTEAFF
TRBV4-1	TRBJ1-2	13	NA	NA	TGCGCCAGCAGCCAAGGGGCGGGGGATGGCTACACCTTC	CASSQGAGDGYTF
TRBV28	TRBJ2-2	12	NA	NA	TGTGCCAGCAGTTTCTGGACCGGGGAGCTGTTTTTT	CASSFWTGELFF
TRBV19	TRBJ2-7	13	NA	NA	TGTGCCAGTAGTTCCGGACAGAGCTACGAGCAGTACTTC	CASSSGQSYEQYF
TRBV5-8	TRBJ1-5	14	NA	NA	TGTGCCAGCAGCTTGGTGGGCAGAAATCAGCCCCAGCATTTT	CASSLVGRNQPQHF
TRBV4-2	TRBJ2-7	13	TRBD2	NA	TGTGCCAGCAGCCCGGCGGGGGGCGACGAGCAGTACTTC	CASSPAGGDEQYF
TRBV28	TRBJ2-5	16	TRBD2	NA	TGTGCCAGCAGTTTAACTAGCGGGAGGGCCCAGGAGACCCAGTACTTC	CASSLTSGRAQETQYF
TRBV29-1	TRBJ2-7	12	NA	NA	TGCAGCGTTGTTCAGGATTCCTACGAGCAGTACTTC	CSVVQDSYEQYF
TRBV9	TRBJ1-1	14	TRBD1	NA	TGTGCCAGCAGCGTAGACGCAGGGGGAACTGAAGCTTTCTTT	CASSVDAGGTEAFF
TRBV29-1	TRBJ2-1	10	NA	NA	TGCAGCGTTGAGAGCGAGTGGCAGTTCTTC	CSVESEWQFF
TRBV13	TRBJ2-7	12	NA	NA	TGTGCCAGCACAATAGGGTCCTACGAGCAGTACTTC	CASTIGSYEQYF
TRBV6-5	TRBJ2-2	13	NA	NA	TGTGCCAGCAGTTACACGAACACCGGGGAGCTGTTTTTT	CASSYTNTGELFF
TRBV4-1	TRBJ2-7	17	TRBD2	NA	TGCGCCAGCAGCTTGTGGGAGGGGCCTCAGAGGACCTACGAGCAGTACTTC	CASSLWEGPQRTYEQYF
TRBV5-4	TRBJ2-3	16	NA	NA	TGTGCCAGCAGCTTCGGACAGATCCTAAGCACAGATACGCAGTATTTT	CASSFGQILSTDTQYF
TRBV28	TRBJ1-4	17	NA	NA	TGTGCCAGCAGTCACGGGACTACTATTGCAACTAATGAAAAACTGTTTTTT	CASSHGTTIATNEKLFF
TRBV30	TRBJ2-1	13	NA	NA	TGTGCCTGGAGTTACGACAGGTACAATGAGCAGTTCTTC	CAWSYDRYNEQFF
TRBV4-2	TRBJ2-1	15	NA	NA	TGTGCCAGCAGCCGAGAGGTGGGAGTCAGGGGTGAGCAGTTCTTC	CASSREVGVRGEQFF
TRBV6-5	TRBJ2-7	12	NA	NA	TGTGCCAGCAGTTCCGGACTCTCCGAGCAGTACTTC	CASSSGLSEQYF
TRBV10-3	TRBJ2-7	12	NA	NA	TGTGCCACCAGGACTGAAACCTACGAGCAGTACTTC	CATRTETYEQYF
TRBV5-8	TRBJ2-5	14	NA	NA	TGTGCCAGCAGCTTGGCCTGGGGGGAAGAGACCCAGTACTTC	CASSLAWGEETQYF
TRBV7-8	TRBJ2-2	17	TRBD2	NA	TGTGCCAGCAGCTCGGGACTAGCGGGAGTGAGGACCGGGGAGCTGTTTTTT	CASSSGLAGVRTGELFF
TRBV11-2	TRBJ2-7	14	NA	NA	TGTGCCAGCAGCTCCCCGGGGCGGATCTACGAGCAGTACTTC	CASSSPGRIYEQYF
TRBV13	TRBJ2-7	12	NA	NA	TGTGCCAGCAGCTTAGGGAGGAGTAAGCAGTACTTC	CASSLGRSKQYF
TRBV6-6	TRBJ1-3	15	NA	NA	TGTGCCAGCAGTTATAGCGAGAGCTCTGGAAACACCATATATTTT	CASSYSESSGNTIYF
TRBV28	TRBJ2-4	15	NA	NA	TGTGCCAGCAGGTCGACAGGAACAGCCAAAAACATTCAGTACTTC	CASRSTGTAKNIQYF
TRBV7-8	TRBJ2-3	16	TRBD2	NA	TGTGCCAGCAGCTGGGGACTAGCGGGAGTCACAGATACGCAGTATTTT	CASSWGLAGVTDTQYF
TRBV29-1	TRBJ2-1	15	TRBD2	NA	TGCAGCGTCCCCCTACTAGCGGGAGCACTCAATGAGCAGTTCTTC	CSVPLLAGALNEQFF
TRBV15	TRBJ2-2	15	TRBD1	NA	TGTGCCACCAGCAGAGGAGACAGGGGGACCGGGGAGCTGTTTTTT	CATSRGDRGTGELFF
TRBV4-2	TRBJ1-1	14	NA	NA	TGTGCCAGCAGCCAAGATATAAGGTACACTGAAGCTTTCTTT	CASSQDIRYTEAFF
TRBV5-8	TRBJ1-4	13	NA	once	TGTGCCAGCAGCCATAGGGGGTATGAAAAACTGTTTTTT	CASSHRGYEKLFF
TRBV4-3	TRBJ2-1	13	NA	NA	TGCGCCAGCAGCCAAGATTGGCGCAATGAGCAGTTCTTC	CASSQDWRNEQFF
TRBV28	TRBJ1-3	16	NA	NA	TGTGCCAGCAGTGGGGTCCTACAGTACTCTGGAAACACCATATATTTT	CASSGVLQYSGNTIYF
TRBV28	TRBJ2-7	16	TRBD1	NA	TGTGCCAGCAGTGTACAGGGGGGACTCGCCAGGCACGAGCAGTACTTC	CASSVQGGLARHEQYF
TRBV9	TRBJ2-5	20	TRBD1	NA	TGTGCCAGCAGCGTAGACAGTGACAGGGAGATACCATCTGGGTGGGAGACCCAGTACTTC	CASSVDSDREIPSGWETQYF
TRBV6-5	TRBJ2-5	15	NA	NA	TGTGCCAGCAGTTACGGGATCCAAGCCCAAGAGACCCAGTACTTC	CASSYGIQAQETQYF
TRBV21-1	TRBJ1-2	16	NA	once	TGTGCCAGCAGCGGCGAGGACAGCACTTGGAACTATGGCTACACCTTC	CASSGEDSTWNYGYTF